A single sample gave rise to the 23 T cell receptor beta chains below, sequenced in a study of CD8 T cells in ankylosing spondylitis. Each CDR3 protein is one row after TCRdb ran MiXCR on the 5' RACE reads. The sample holds about 750,000 distinct CDR3 sequences, roughly 19% seen once. The antigens of these receptors remain unknown. Study conclusions and caveats: Typical of ankylosing spondylitis blood, it appeared, was a TCR beta motif of under 10 highly homologous variants.

Sequenced input: blood, either unsorted or a sorted T cell fraction (not recorded which). The receptors originated from a male donor with ankylosing spondylitis.

The chain employs TRBV9 and TRBJ2-1, with 8 bases matching TRBD2. V dropped 0 bases and J dropped 4; count of bases not matched to a gene: 6. The CDR3 extends over 16 amino acids. Germline V lookup: CDR1 SGDLS, CDR2 YYNGEE. In nucleotides, the CDR3 is TGTGCCAGCAGCGTAGGCAGCGGGAGCGAATACAATGAGCAGTTCTTC. This codes for CASSVGSGSEYNEQFF.

This clonotype was observed a handful of times. This chain links TRBV3-1 with TRBJ1-4, with D hard to call. Trimming removed 0 bases at V and 6 bases at J, with 11 bases between. CDR3 length: 15 residues. From germline, CDR1 is LGHDT and CDR2 YNNKEL (reference sequence). CDR3 DNA sequence: TGTGCCAGCAGCCAAGATCTGGGATTGGATGAAAAACTGTTTTTT. This gives the protein CASSQDLGLDEKLFF.

This clonotype was observed a handful of times. This chain links TRBV14 with TRBJ2-1, with 10 bases identical to TRBD2. Germline CDR1 reads SGHDN; CDR2 reads FVKESK. The CDR3 totals 15 residues. Trimming removed 6 bases from V and 5 bases from J; junction bases left unmatched: 7. CDR3 in DNA: TGTGCCAGCAGAAACACCGGGACTAGCGACAATGAGCAGTTCTTC. It encodes CASRNTGTSDNEQFF.

This clonotype was counted only a few times. The chain carries TRBV6-5 and TRBJ1-2; TRBD1 aligns across 7 bases. Germline V gene lookup returns CDR1 MNHEY and CDR2 SVGAGI. J was trimmed by 2 bases and V by 2 bases; bases with no gene match: 5. The CDR3 consists of 15 residues. The CDR3 sequence: CASSYVEGANYGYTF. The CDR3 DNA follows: TGTGCCAGCAGTTACGTTGAGGGGGCCAACTATGGCTACACCTTC.

Written as DNA, the CDR3 is TGTGCTAGTGGCCCAAACAGGGGAGGGCTTCTCAATCAGCCCCAGCATTTT. Residues: CASGPNRGGLLNQPQHF. The rearrangement uses TRBV12-5 and TRBJ1-5; TRBD1 aligns across 7 bases. The V segment lost 6 bases and the J segment 3 bases; nucleotides outside the gene matches: 14. The germline V gene encodes CDR1 LGHNT and CDR2 FRNRAP. This CDR3 has 17 amino acids.

This clonotype was detected a few times. The junction departs from the called germline gene at one end, perhaps through a read error. The chain employs TRBV5-1 and TRBJ2-1; 12 bases match TRBD2. The CDR3 contains 16 residues. The germline CDR1 and CDR2 sequences are SGHRS and YFSETQ. The CDR3 loop reads CASSLGLAGSYNEQCF. CDR3 bases: TGCGCCAGCAGCTTAGGACTAGCGGGATCCTACAATGAGCAGTGCTTC.

This rearrangement joins TRBV6-1 to TRBJ1-1; 9 positions match TRBD1. The germline V gene encodes CDR1 MNHNS and CDR2 SASEGT. This CDR3 region has 15 residues. With 6 bases clipped from V and 1 base from J, the junction kept 6 bases outside the gene matches. The CDR3: CASRRETGGNTEAFF. Here the CDR3 DNA reads TGTGCCAGCAGAAGGGAGACAGGGGGGAACACTGAAGCTTTCTTT.

This clonotype was counted a few times. The V and J genes are TRBV20-1 and TRBJ1-3, with 9 bases fitting TRBD1. The CDR3 is 14 amino acids. Germline CDR1 reads DFQATT; CDR2 reads SNEGSKA (reference sequence). Trimming cost V 7 bases and J 4 bases; bases outside gene matches: 8. CDR3 amino acids: CSGTGGAGGNTIYF. In DNA form, the CDR3 reads TGCAGTGGAACAGGGGGCGCGGGCGGAAACACCATATATTTT.

The gene calls are TRBV6-5 and TRBJ2-5, with a tentative D call TRBD2 (6 bases). The germline V gene has CDR1 MNHEY and CDR2 SVGAGI. The CDR3 runs to 14 residues. V was shortened by 5 bases and J by 4 bases, with 14 bases between the two germline ends. CDR3 nucleotides: TGTGCCAGCAGTACGGGAGCAACTGTAGAGACCCAGTACTTC. Encoded protein: CASSTGATVETQYF.

J is TRBJ2-1 and V is TRBV20-1; TRBD1 matches at 8 bases. CDR1 and CDR2 (germline): DFQATT, SNEGSKA (reference sequence). The V segment lost 3 bases and the J segment 8 bases; nucleotides outside the gene matches: 9. CDR3 length: 14 amino acids. The CDR3 DNA follows: TGCAGTGCTAGGCGGGACAGGCAATTAGATGAGCAGTTCTTC. It codes for CSARRDRQLDEQFF.

This clonotype was detected only a few times. The chain carries TRBV20-1 and TRBJ2-2, with D maybe TRBD2 (6 bases). The germline V and J ends were trimmed by 5 bases and 5 bases, with 9 bases remaining between them. The CDR3 is made up of 12 amino acids. Germline V gene lookup returns CDR1 DFQATT and CDR2 SNEGSKA (reference sequence). The CDR3 reads CSAWSGTGELFF. The CDR3 bases are TGCAGTGCTTGGAGCGGGACCGGGGAGCTGTTTTTT.

This clonotype was counted a few times. The rearrangement uses TRBV29-1 and TRBJ2-1, with 8 nucleotides matching TRBD2. CDR1 is SQVTM and CDR2 is ANQGSEA in the germline V gene. V was pared by 7 bases and J by 4 bases, with 12 bases of the junction left unmatched. The CDR3 covers 15 residues. The DNA for the CDR3 is TGCAGCGCATTGAGTTACGGGAGGGGTTACAATGAGCAGTTCTTC. This encodes CSALSYGRGYNEQFF.

The V call is TRBV20-1, the J call TRBJ2-3, with unresolved D. Germline CDR1 reads DFQATT; CDR2 reads SNEGSKA (reference sequence). With 2 bases removed from V and 2 bases from J, the gap between germline ends came to 8 bases. The CDR3 length is 13 residues. The CDR3, as DNA: TGCAGTGCTAGACGAGCCGACACAGATACGCAGTATTTT. Its translation: CSARRADTDTQYF.

In this sample, this clonotype turned up a few times. The chain joins TRBV20-1 to TRBJ2-1, with D perhaps matching TRBD2 (5 bases). Germline CDR1 reads DFQATT; CDR2 reads SNEGSKA (reference sequence). V lost 3 bases and J 6 bases, leaving 12 bases between the germline ends. The CDR3 loop spans 13 amino acids. The CDR3 bases are TGCAGTGCTAGTGTCCCCGAGGGCAATGAGCAGTTCTTC. Its translation is CSASVPEGNEQFF.

This clonotype was observed a handful of times. V gene TRBV5-1 combines with J gene TRBJ1-1, with 12 bases that match TRBD1. The germline V gene encodes CDR1 SGHRS and CDR2 YFSETQ. This CDR3 contains 16 residues. The trim removed 3 bases at V and 7 bases at J, leaving 10 bases unmatched. Here the CDR3 reads CASSSGQGAEGGEAFF. CDR3 in DNA: TGCGCCAGCAGCTCGGGACAGGGGGCCGAGGGGGGTGAAGCTTTCTTT. Looking up the rest from reference TRBV5-1 and TRBJ1-1 gives the full variable domain: KAGVTQTPRYLIKTRGQQVTLSCSPISGHRSVSWYQQTPGQGLQFLFEYFSETQRNKGNFPGRFSGRQFSNSRSEMNVSTLELGDSALYLCASSSGQGAEGGEAFFGQGTRLTVV.

This clonotype turned up a few times. The chain links TRBV5-1 to TRBJ2-3; the D is unclear. The CDR3 is 14 amino acids. Germline lookup yields CDR1 SGHRS and CDR2 YFSETQ. V lost 7 bases, J lost 0 bases, and 12 bases lay in between. The CDR3 sequence: CASRPHPSTDTQYF. CDR3 bases: TGCGCCAGCCGTCCCCACCCTAGCACAGATACGCAGTATTTT.

This chain connects TRBV9 to TRBJ1-2; D ambiguous. Germline-derived CDR1 and CDR2 are SGDLS and YYNGEE. V was cut by 4 bases and J by 7 bases, with 14 bases left in between. CDR3 length: 13 amino acids. The CDR3 coding sequence is TGTGCCAGCAGCTATATAGGTATGGCTGGCTACACCTTC. This encodes CASSYIGMAGYTF.

This clonotype was counted a few times. The chain joins TRBV6-1 to TRBJ2-1; D remains unclear. CDR3 length equals 15 residues. Trimming shortened V by 4 bases and J by 6 bases, and 16 bases separated the two germline ends. CDR1 and CDR2 from the germline V gene are MNHNS and SASEGT. Written as DNA, the CDR3 is TGTGCCAGCAGTGCAGAGATTGGATTTCCCAATGAGCAGTTCTTC. Translated, it gives CASSAEIGFPNEQFF.

This clonotype has at least ten counts. V is TRBV10-3 and J is TRBJ2-1, with D perhaps being TRBD1 or TRBD2 (5 bases each). Trimming left V 4 bases short and J 7 bases short, with 20 bases between. The CDR3 is 16 residues long. In germline, CDR1 is ENHRY, CDR2 SYGVKD. CDR3 DNA: TGTGCCATCAGTGGAGTGCCCGGGGCCGGTGGAAATGAGCAGTTCTTC. Amino acids: CAISGVPGAGGNEQFF.

This sequence joins TRBV2 and TRBJ2-5; D perhaps matches TRBD1 (5 bases). Trimming left V 8 bases short and J 5 bases short, with 12 bases between. Germline loops: CDR1 SNHLY, CDR2 FYNNEI. There are 12 residues in the CDR3. The CDR3 nucleotides are TGTGCCAGCGAAAGGGGCGGTGAGACCCAGTACTTC. Protein: CASERGGETQYF.

The table lists this clonotype with a few counts. The CDR3 here is CSARDSSNAQETQYF. CDR3 DNA: TGCAGTGCTAGAGATAGCAGTAATGCCCAGGAGACCCAGTACTTC. This chain links TRBV20-1 with TRBJ2-5; D call uncertain. Germline CDR1 reads DFQATT; CDR2 reads SNEGSKA (reference sequence). The CDR3 runs 15 residues. Trimming took off 0 bases at V and 5 bases at J, with 16 bases between the two ends.

The V call is TRBV7-9, the J call TRBJ2-1, with D perhaps TRBD1 (6 bases). This CDR3 contains 17 residues. V gave up 5 bases and J gave up 12 bases, with 29 bases separating them. Germline V lookup: CDR1 SEHNR, CDR2 FQNEAQ (reference sequence). CDR3 sequence reads: CASSPLIGTIPFSGQFF. The CDR3 coding sequence is TGTGCCAGCAGCCCTCTGATCGGGACAATTCCTTTCAGTGGGCAGTTCTTC.

This clonotype was recorded a few times. This chain uses TRBV28 with TRBJ2-3; possibly TRBD1 or TRBD2 for D (6 bases each). CDR3 length equals 15 residues. V lost 6 bases and J lost 5, with 18 bases in between. Germline loops: CDR1 MDHEN, CDR2 SYDVKM. DNA for the CDR3: TGTGCCAGCAGGGGGGTTCCGGGGGCGGGAGATACGCAGTATTTT. Protein: CASRGVPGAGDTQYF.